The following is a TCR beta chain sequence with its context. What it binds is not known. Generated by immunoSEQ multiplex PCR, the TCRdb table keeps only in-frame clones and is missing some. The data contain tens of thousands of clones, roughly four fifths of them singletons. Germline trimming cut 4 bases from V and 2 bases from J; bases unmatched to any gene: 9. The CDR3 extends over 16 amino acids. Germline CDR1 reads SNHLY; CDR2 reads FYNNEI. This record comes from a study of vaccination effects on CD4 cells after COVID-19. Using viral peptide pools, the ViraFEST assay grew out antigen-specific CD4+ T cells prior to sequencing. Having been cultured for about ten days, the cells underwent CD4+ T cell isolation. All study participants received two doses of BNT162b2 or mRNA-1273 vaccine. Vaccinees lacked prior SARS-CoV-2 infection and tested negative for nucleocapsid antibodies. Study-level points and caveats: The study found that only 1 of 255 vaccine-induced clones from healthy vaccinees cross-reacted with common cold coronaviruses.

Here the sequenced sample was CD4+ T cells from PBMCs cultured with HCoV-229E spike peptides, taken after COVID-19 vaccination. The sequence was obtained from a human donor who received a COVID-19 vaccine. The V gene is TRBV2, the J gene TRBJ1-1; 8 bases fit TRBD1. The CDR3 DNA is TGTGCCAGCAGTGGGACAGGGTGGTGGGCAAACACTGAAGCTTTCTTT. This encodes CASSGTGWWANTEAFF.